This T cell receptor (beta chain) was obtained from a study of blood T cells in healthy people across ages. Study outcomes and limitations: The unknown donor CMV status may have confounded expanded clonotype changes.

A sample-barcoded 5' primer and a J-beta primer mix were used in a second PCR of roughly 7 to 11 cycles. TCRdb fed the 5' RACE reads into MiXCR, producing one record per CDR3 protein. The sample has over a million distinct CDR3 sequences, 40% to 50% seen once. Germline values: CDR1 LGHDT, CDR2 YNNKEL (reference sequence). The junction had 15 bases not matched to a gene; V was cut back by 6 bases and J by 8 bases. The CDR3 has 16 residues. Details on this clonotype: Its antigen is unidentified.

The sequence was collected from a woman aged 18 to 35 in good health. Sequencing input: blood. This sequence joins TRBV3-1 and TRBJ2-3; TRBD1 agrees at 9 bases. CDR3 region: CASSSTGTGTQSTQYF. As DNA, the CDR3 is TGTGCCAGCAGTTCAACTGGGACAGGGACACAGAGTACGCAGTATTTT.